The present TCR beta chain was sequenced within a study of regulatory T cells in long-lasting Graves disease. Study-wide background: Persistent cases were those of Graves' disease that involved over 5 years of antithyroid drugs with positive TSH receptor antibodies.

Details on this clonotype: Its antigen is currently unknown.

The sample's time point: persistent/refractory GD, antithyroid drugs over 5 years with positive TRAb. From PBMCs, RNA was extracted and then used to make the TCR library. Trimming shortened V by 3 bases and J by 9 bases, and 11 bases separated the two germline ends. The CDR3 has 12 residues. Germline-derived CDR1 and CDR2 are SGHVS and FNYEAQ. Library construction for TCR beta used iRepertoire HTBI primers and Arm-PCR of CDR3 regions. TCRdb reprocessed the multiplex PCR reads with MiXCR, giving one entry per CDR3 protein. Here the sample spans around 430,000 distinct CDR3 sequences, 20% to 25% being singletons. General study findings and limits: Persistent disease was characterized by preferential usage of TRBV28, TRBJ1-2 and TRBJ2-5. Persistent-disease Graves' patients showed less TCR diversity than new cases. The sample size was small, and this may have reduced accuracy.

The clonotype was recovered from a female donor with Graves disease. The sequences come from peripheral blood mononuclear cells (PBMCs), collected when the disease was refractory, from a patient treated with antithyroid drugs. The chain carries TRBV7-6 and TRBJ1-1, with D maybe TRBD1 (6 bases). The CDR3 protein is CASSFGGGQAFF. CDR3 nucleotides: TGTGCCAGCAGCTTCGGGGGGGGGCAAGCTTTCTTT.